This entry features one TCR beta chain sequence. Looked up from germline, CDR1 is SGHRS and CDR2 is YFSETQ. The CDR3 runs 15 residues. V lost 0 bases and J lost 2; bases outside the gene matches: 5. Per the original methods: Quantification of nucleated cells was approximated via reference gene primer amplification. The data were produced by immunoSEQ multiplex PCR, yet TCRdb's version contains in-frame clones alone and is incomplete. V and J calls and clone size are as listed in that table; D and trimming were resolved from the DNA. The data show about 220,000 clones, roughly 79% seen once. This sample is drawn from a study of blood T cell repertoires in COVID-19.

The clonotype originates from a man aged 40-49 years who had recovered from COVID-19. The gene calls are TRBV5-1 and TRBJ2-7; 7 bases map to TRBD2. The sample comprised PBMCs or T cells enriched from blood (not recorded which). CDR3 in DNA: TGCGCCAGCAGCTTGGGCGGGGGAAAAACCTACGAGCAGTACTTC. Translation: CASSLGGGKTYEQYF.